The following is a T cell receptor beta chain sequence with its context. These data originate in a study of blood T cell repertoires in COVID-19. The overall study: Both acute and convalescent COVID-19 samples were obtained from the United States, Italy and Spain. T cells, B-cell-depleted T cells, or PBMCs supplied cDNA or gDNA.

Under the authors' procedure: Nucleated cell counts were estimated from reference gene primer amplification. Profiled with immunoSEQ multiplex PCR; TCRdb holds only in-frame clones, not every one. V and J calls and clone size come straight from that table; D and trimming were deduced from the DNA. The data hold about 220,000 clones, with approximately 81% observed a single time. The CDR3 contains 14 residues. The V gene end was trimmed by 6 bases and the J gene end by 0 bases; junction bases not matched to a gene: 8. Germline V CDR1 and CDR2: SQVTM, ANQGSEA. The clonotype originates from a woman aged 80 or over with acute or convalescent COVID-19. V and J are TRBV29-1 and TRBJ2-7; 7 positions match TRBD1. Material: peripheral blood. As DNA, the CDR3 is TGCAGCGTGGGACAGATGCTTGCCTCCTACGAGCAGTACTTC. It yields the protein CSVGQMLASYEQYF.